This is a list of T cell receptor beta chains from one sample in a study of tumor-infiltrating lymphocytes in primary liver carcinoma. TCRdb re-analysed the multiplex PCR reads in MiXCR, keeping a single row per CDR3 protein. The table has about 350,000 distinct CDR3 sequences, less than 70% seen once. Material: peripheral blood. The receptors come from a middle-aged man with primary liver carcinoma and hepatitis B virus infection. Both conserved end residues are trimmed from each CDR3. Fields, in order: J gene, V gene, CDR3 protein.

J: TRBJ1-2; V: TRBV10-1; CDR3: ASSVYRELRQGYT
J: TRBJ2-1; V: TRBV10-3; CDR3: AAGTTSYNEQF
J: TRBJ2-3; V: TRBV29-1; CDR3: RVGAGVRPDTQY
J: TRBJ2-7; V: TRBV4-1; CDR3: ASSQEPPGQGYEQY
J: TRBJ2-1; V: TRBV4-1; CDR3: AATQVQYNVQF
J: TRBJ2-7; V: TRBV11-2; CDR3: ASSPRIRTETQH
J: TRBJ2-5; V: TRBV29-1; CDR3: SAREKVTQY
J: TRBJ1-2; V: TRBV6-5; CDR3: ASCYSRVIVTWNYGYT
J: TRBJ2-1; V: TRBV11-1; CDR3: AISFRGRSYNEHF
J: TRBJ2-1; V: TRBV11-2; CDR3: TSSLNPVAYNEQF
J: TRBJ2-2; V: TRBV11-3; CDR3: ASNLDRWNPGELF
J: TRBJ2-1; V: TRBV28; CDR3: ASTPPGREGILYNEQF
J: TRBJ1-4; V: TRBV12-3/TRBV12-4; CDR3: ASSSISGDVGEKLF
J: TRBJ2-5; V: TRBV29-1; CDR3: SVRGGALKTQY
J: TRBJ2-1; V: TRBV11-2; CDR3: ASSSGTSRRSVNNEQF
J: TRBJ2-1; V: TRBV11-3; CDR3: ASSLDGQGAVNEQF
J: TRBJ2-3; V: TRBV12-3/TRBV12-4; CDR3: ASRRDTQADKQY
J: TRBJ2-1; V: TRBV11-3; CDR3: TSSRSSGADYNEQF
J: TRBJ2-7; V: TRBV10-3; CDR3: AISDPGTNTSYEQY
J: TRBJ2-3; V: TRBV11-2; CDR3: SSSPLTGVSDTQY
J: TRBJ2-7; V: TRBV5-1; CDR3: ASSLVASYEQY
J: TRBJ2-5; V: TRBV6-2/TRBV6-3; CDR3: ASSYYDEETQY
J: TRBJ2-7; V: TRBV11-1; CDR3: TRSLQGSYEQY
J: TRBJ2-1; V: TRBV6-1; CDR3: ASSEWRQGTYNEQF
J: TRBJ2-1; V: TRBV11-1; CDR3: TSSLRALAGGSCNEQF
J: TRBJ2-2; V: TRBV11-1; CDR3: ASSEGLVGLNTGELF
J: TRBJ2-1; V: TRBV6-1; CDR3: ASSEVRGSGRDEQF
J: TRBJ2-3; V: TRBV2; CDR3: ASTEGAGTDTQY
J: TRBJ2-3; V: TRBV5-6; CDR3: VSGISGSTDTQY
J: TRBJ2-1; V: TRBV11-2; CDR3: GSSRTSGTYNEQF
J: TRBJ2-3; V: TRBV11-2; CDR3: ASSLRRGCSRDTQY
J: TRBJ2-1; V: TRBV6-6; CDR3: ASSYKGWGYNEQF
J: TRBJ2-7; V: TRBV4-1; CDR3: ASSQALAGGSHEQY
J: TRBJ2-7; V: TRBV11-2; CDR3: ASGLVGSSRSEQY
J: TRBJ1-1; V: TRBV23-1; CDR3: ASSQSGQCGEAF
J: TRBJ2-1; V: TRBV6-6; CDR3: ASGGLAGVEQF
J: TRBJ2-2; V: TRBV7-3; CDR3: ASSPEGAGELF
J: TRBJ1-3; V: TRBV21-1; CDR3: ASSPKGTGTGGRRSGNTIY
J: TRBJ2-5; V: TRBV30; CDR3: AWTGLITPQETQY
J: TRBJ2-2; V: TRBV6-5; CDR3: ASSYAQNTGELS
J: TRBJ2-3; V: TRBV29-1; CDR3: SVEVGVNTNTQY
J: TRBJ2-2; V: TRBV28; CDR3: ASSFTGTNTGELF
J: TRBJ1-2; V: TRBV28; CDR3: ASSITGYGYT
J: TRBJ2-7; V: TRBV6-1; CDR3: ASSAAVGAYEQY
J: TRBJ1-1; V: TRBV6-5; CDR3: ASSYSMNTEAI
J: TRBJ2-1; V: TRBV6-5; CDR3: ASSQQGSYNEQF
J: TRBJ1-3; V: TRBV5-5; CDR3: ASSLTLLAGNTIY
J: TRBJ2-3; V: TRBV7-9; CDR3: ASSLGLGFSTDTQY
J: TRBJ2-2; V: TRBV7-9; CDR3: ASSSAGGTGELC
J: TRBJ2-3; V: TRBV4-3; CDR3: ASSLSPRDTQY
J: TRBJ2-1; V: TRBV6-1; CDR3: AARAGGPGNEQF
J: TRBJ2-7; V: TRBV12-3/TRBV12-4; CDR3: ASSFTGASSYVQY
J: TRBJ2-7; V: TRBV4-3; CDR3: ASSQGKGIGEQY
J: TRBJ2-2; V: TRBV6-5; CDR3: VSREDLSYRGGELF
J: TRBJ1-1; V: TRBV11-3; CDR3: ASSSTGNAEAF